This entry concerns a single T cell receptor (beta chain). The data were obtained in a study of blood T cell repertoires in COVID-19. Study overall: Sites across the United States, Italy and Spain contributed samples from acute and convalescent COVID-19. PBMCs, B-cell-depleted T cells, or T cells were the source of the cDNA or gDNA that made up the material.

Study processing details: For nucleated cells, counts were estimated from reference gene primer amplification. The repertoire was sequenced with immunoSEQ multiplex PCR; TCRdb's copy has only in-frame clones and lacks some. That table is the source of V, J and clone size, and D and trimming were worked out from the DNA. The sample carries about 180,000 clones, approximately 90% recorded once. CDR1 and CDR2 from the germline V gene are LNHDA and SQIVND (reference sequence). The CDR3 runs 15 residues. V shed 1 base and J 7 bases; nucleotides not matched to a gene: 7. This chain uses TRBV19 with TRBJ1-5; the match to TRBD1 covers 7 bases. The TCR was taken from a man aged 18 to 29 who had recovered from COVID-19. Sequenced: peripheral blood. CDR3 nucleotide sequence: TGTGCCAGTAGTATAGCCGACAGGGTGGGACAGCCCCAGCATTTT. Residues: CASSIADRVGQPQHF. The full variable domain, with the rest looked up from reference TRBV19 and TRBJ1-5, is DGGITQSPKYLFRKEGQNVTLSCEQNLNHDAMYWYRQDPGQGLRLIYYSQIVNDFQKGDIAEGYSVSREKKESFPLTVTSAQKNPTAFYLCASSIADRVGQPQHFGDGTRLSIL.